This paragraph covers one T cell receptor (beta chain) sequence. Its antigen is not known. The study made its TRB cDNA libraries by 5' RACE, adding UMI labels. TCRdb re-called the 5' RACE reads and gives one entry per CDR3 protein, without DNA. The sample table sets out about 62,000 distinct CDR3 sequences. This sample is part of a study of CXCR3-negative and CXCR3-positive naive CD8 T cells. Overall study findings and caveats: More hydrophobic TRB CDR3s were found in CXCR3-positive naive cells than in CXCR3-negative naive cells.

Triplicate sorts of 250,000 to 350,000 cells per CD8+ subset. Germline CDR1 and CDR2: MNHEY and SVGEGT. This CDR3 spans 15 amino acids. The sequence came from a human donor in good health. Some clones in this sample may be carry-over from other donors' samples. This rearrangement joins TRBV6-2 or TRBV6-3 to TRBJ2-5; absent DNA, TCRdb's TRBD1 call cannot be checked. Sequenced input: naive CXCR3- CD8+ T cells from blood. Subset indicated: CD45RO-CCR7+CD27+CD95- naive CD8+ T cells lacking CXCR3 (TNR3-). The CDR3 loop is CASSYLPWTEETQYF.